This T cell receptor (beta chain) comes out of a study of cytomegalovirus exposure and HLA in healthy donors. Broader study findings: Within an earlier analysis, most TCR beta V segments proved productive either about 87% or about 30% of the time. A few V segments could not be told apart, such as TRBV6-2 and TRBV6-3, and were left out. In a later analysis, V- and J-gene trimming of beta chains associated with a DCLRE1C missense variant, replicated independently.

Regarding this clone: As yet, its antigen is unknown.

Germline-derived CDR1 and CDR2 are SGHNT and YYREEE (reference sequence). The junction had 10 bases not matched to a gene; V was cut back by 4 bases and J by 10 bases. The CDR3 extends over 15 amino acids. Healthy donors of bone marrow made up the group. A multiplex PCR was run with 60 Vbeta primers and 13 Jbeta primers. TCRdb keeps only in-frame clones here, not all; method: immunoSEQ multiplex PCR. The table shows some 170,000 clones, with 75% occurring only once. The sample consisted of PBMCs. The chain uses TRBV5-4 and TRBJ2-1; the match to TRBD2 covers 11 bases. The receptor was derived from a woman aged 50 to 60 in good health and CMV-seropositive. CDR3 in DNA: TGTGCCAGCAGCCTTAGCGGGGGGGCCTATGAAGAGCAGTTCTTC. It specifies CASSLSGGAYEEQFF. Full variable domain (missing parts from reference TRBV5-4 and TRBJ2-1): ETGVTQSPTHLIKTRGQQVTLRCSSQSGHNTVSWYQQALGQGPQFIFQYYREEENGRGNFPPRFSGLQFPNYSSELNVNALELDDSALYLCASSLSGGAYEEQFFGPGTRLTVL.